Below, 3 T cell receptor beta chains from the same sample are listed, as sequenced in a study of OX40 agonist ivuxolimab in advanced cancers. The method was immunoSEQ multiplex PCR; TCRdb's version includes in-frame clones alone and lacks a portion of them. The table includes tens of thousands of clones, approximately 90% detected once. The sample here was CD4+ or CD8+ T cells sorted from blood, taken in a trial of the OX40 agonist ivuxolimab. The origin of the receptors is an adult with an advanced solid tumor such as melanoma, head and neck, liver or kidney cancer.

This clone came up once. The chain joins TRBV6-5 to TRBJ1-5, with D perhaps matching TRBD1 (5 bases). Per germline, CDR1 MNHEY and CDR2 SVGAGI. The CDR3 totals 15 residues. V lost 8 bases to trimming and J lost 1 base, with 15 bases between them. The CDR3 nucleotides are TGTGCCAGCTACCACGGGGCAGTGAGCAATCAGCCCCAGCATTTT. Encoded protein: CASYHGAVSNQPQHF.

The count of this clone is one. The V gene is TRBV27, the J gene TRBJ1-2; 9 nucleotides line up with TRBD1. Germline CDR1 is MNHEY and CDR2 is SMNVEV (reference sequence). V dropped 3 bases and J dropped 4; count of bases not matched to a gene: 9. This CDR3 has 16 amino acids. The CDR3 loop reads CASSLQHRGLGYGYTF. In DNA, the CDR3 is TGTGCCAGCAGTTTGCAACACAGGGGGCTCGGCTATGGCTACACCTTC.

The J gene is TRBJ2-1, the V gene TRBV30; D ambiguous. This CDR3 is built from 11 residues. Trimming cost V 0 bases and J 7 bases, with 4 bases left between them. CDR1 GTSNPN and CDR2 SVGIG come from the germline V gene (reference sequence). The CDR3 spells CAWSVSNEQFF. DNA of the CDR3: TGTGCCTGGAGTGTATCTAATGAGCAGTTCTTC.